The 29 T cell receptor beta chains below all came from one sample that was sequenced in a study of shared clonotypes between healthy human individuals. The method was immunoSEQ multiplex PCR; TCRdb's version includes in-frame clones alone and lacks a portion of them. The sample has some 2,500,000 clones; roughly 92% are singletons. Sample: naive CD4+ T cells from PBMCs. Stated subset: CD45RA+ positively selected. Receptor source: a man between 18 and 35 years old in good health. Some clones in this sample may be carry-over from other donors' samples.

CDR3 in amino acids: CASSLDSWGYTF. DNA for the CDR3: TGTGCCAGCAGCTTAGATTCTTGGGGCTACACCTTC. The V and J genes are TRBV7-9 and TRBJ1-2; D ambiguous. V lost 1 base and J lost 8, with 8 bases in between. Germline CDR1 and CDR2: SEHNR and FQNEAQ (reference sequence). This CDR3 is built from 12 residues.

The gene calls are TRBV7-2 and TRBJ2-1; 9 positions match TRBD2. CDR3 length: 15 amino acids. V lost 8 bases to trimming and J lost 3 bases; unmatched junction nucleotides: 8. The germline gives CDR1 SGHTA, CDR2 FQGNSA. CDR3 DNA sequence: TGTGCCAGCTCCGACTATAGCGGGAGCTACAATGAGCAGTTCTTC. It translates to CASSDYSGSYNEQFF.

The V and J genes are TRBV2 and TRBJ2-5, with D maybe TRBD2 (6 bases). From germline, CDR1 is SNHLY and CDR2 FYNNEI. The CDR3 has 13 amino acids. The V end was cut by 6 bases, the J end by 3 bases, with 11 bases between. CDR3 DNA sequence: TGTGCCAGCAGGAGACTAGGGGAAGAGACCCAGTACTTC. Its translation: CASRRLGEETQYF.

The J gene is TRBJ1-4, the V gene TRBV14; TRBD1 might be the D (5 bases). From germline, CDR1 is SGHDN and CDR2 FVKESK. This CDR3 has 14 amino acids. Trimming shortened V by 4 bases and J by 7 bases, and 13 bases separated the two germline ends. The CDR3 sequence is CASSPWGGGEKLFF. Written as DNA, the CDR3 is TGTGCCAGCAGCCCCTGGGGCGGGGGTGAAAAACTGTTTTTT.

The V gene is TRBV6-1, the J gene TRBJ1-3, with 9 bases identical to TRBD1. The CDR3 is 17 amino acids. Germline trimming cut 3 bases from V and 5 bases from J; bases unmatched to any gene: 11. The germline V gene has CDR1 MNHNS and CDR2 SASEGT. CDR3 sequence: CASSDIRDRVRRNTIYF. The CDR3, as DNA: TGTGCCAGCAGTGATATCCGGGACAGGGTTCGGAGAAACACCATATATTTT.

The V call is TRBV5-4, the J call TRBJ2-3; 9 bases are a match to TRBD1. The CDR3 has 16 residues. Germline trimming cut 4 bases from V and 1 base from J; bases unmatched to any gene: 7. Germline V gives CDR1 SGHNT, CDR2 YYREEE (reference sequence). CDR3 amino acids: CASSPRDRDRTDTQYF. The CDR3 nucleotides read TGTGCCAGCAGCCCCCGGGACAGGGACCGCACAGATACGCAGTATTTT.

V is TRBV28 and J is TRBJ2-7; D perhaps matches TRBD1 (5 bases). The CDR3 spans 17 residues. Germline V gene sequence: CDR1 MDHEN, CDR2 SYDVKM. The V and J ends lost 3 bases and 4 bases respectively, with 22 bases between them. Here the CDR3 reads CASSFPQAGSPSYEQYF. CDR3 DNA sequence: TGTGCCAGCAGTTTCCCCCAGGCAGGGTCGCCCTCTTACGAGCAGTACTTC.

The V gene is TRBV11-3, the J gene TRBJ2-1, with 8 bases aligning to TRBD2. The CDR3 loop spans 18 amino acids. CDR1 SGHNT and CDR2 YENEEA come from the germline V gene. Trimming took 1 base from V and 0 from J; bases not matched to a gene: 8. CDR3 DNA sequence: TGTGCCAGCAGCTTAGCAGGGAGACTAGCGAGCTCCTACAATGAGCAGTTCTTC. Amino acid sequence: CASSLAGRLASSYNEQFF.

V gene TRBV6-5 combines with J gene TRBJ2-7; 9 positions agree with TRBD1. The CDR3 is 15 amino acids. V was clipped by 7 bases and J by 0 bases; unmatched bases: 7. Germline V CDR1 and CDR2: MNHEY, SVGAGI. CDR3 bases: TGTGCCAGCACGAGAGGGACAGGGAGCTCCTACGAGCAGTACTTC. Translating it yields CASTRGTGSSYEQYF.

V is TRBV7-2 and J is TRBJ2-1, with 10 bases aligning to TRBD2. The junction had 1 base not matched to a gene; V was cut back by 3 bases and J by 8 bases. Germline V gene data show CDR1 as SGHTA and CDR2 as FQGNSA. CDR3 length: 13 amino acids. The DNA for the CDR3 is TGTGCCAGCAGCTTCGGACTAGCGGATGAGCAGTTCTTC. This translates into CASSFGLADEQFF.

This clone was observed a few times. The chain employs TRBV30 and TRBJ1-4, with D hard to call. CDR1 is GTSNPN, CDR2 SVGIG, per germline (reference sequence). The CDR3 is 13 residues long. The V and J ends lost 1 base and 8 bases respectively, with 11 bases between them. The CDR3: CAWSGGVAEKLFF. CDR3 DNA: TGTGCCTGGAGTGGTGGGGTTGCCGAAAAACTGTTTTTT.

The V call is TRBV30, the J call TRBJ1-2; D gene uncertain. CDR3 size: 13 residues. Germline values: CDR1 GTSNPN, CDR2 SVGIG (reference sequence). Deletions cut 5 bases from V and 4 bases from J, with 14 bases between. The CDR3 sequence is CAWGIGRIYGYTF. The CDR3 nucleotides are TGTGCCTGGGGCATCGGCCGGATCTATGGCTACACCTTC.

About this clone: The sample contains more than one DNA sequence encoding this CDR3. The chain combines TRBV6-5 with TRBJ1-3; TRBD1 matches 10 bases. CDR1 MNHEY and CDR2 SVGAGI come from the germline V gene. V lost 6 bases and J lost 5; bases outside the gene matches: 4. The CDR3 contains 14 residues. The CDR3 is CASSPGQGRNTIYF. DNA for the CDR3: TGTGCCAGCAGCCCGGGACAGGGGCGAAACACCATATATTTT.

This chain joins TRBV6-5 and TRBJ2-1, with D perhaps matching TRBD1 or TRBD2 (5 bases each). The germline V gene has CDR1 MNHEY and CDR2 SVGAGI. Trimming cost V 7 bases and J 8 bases, with 9 bases left between them. CDR3 length equals 11 residues. CDR3 bases: TGTGCCAGCAACCGGGGCCATGAGCAGTTCTTC. Translating it yields CASNRGHEQFF.

The V call is TRBV10-3, the J call TRBJ1-3, with D perhaps TRBD1 (6 bases). This CDR3 contains 14 residues. Trimming stripped 6 bases from V and 3 bases from J, with 12 bases between. Germline values: CDR1 ENHRY, CDR2 SYGVKD. CDR3 sequence reads: CAISLAGDGNTIYF. CDR3 DNA: TGTGCCATCAGCTTGGCAGGGGATGGAAACACCATATATTTT.

The rearrangement links TRBV28 to TRBJ2-4; D not certain. CDR3 length: 12 residues. V shed 6 bases and J shed 3 bases, with 6 bases lying between them. CDR1 and CDR2 from the germline V gene are MDHEN and SYDVKM. The CDR3 loop reads CASSFDKNIQYF. In nucleotides, the CDR3 is TGTGCCAGCAGCTTTGACAAAAACATTCAGTACTTC.

The V and J genes are TRBV6-5 and TRBJ2-4; D is undetermined. The CDR3 has 15 residues. The ends were cut back, 5 bases at V and 8 bases at J, with 19 bases in the middle. The germline gives CDR1 MNHEY, CDR2 SVGAGI. CDR3 amino acids: CASSRKASSRDIQYF. CDR3 sequence (DNA): TGTGCCAGCAGTCGGAAAGCGAGTAGCCGAGACATTCAGTACTTC.

The rearrangement links TRBV7-3 to TRBJ2-1; D unclear. Trimming took 5 bases from V and 4 from J, leaving 18 bases between them. CDR1 is SGHTA, CDR2 FQGTGA, per germline. The CDR3 extends over 16 amino acids. This CDR3 is CASSPNYPPGYNEQFF. DNA of the CDR3: TGTGCCAGCAGCCCAAACTACCCCCCAGGTTACAATGAGCAGTTCTTC.

The rearrangement uses TRBV5-1 and TRBJ1-1; D remains ambiguous. The CDR3 is made up of 14 amino acids. The germline gives CDR1 SGHRS, CDR2 YFSETQ. V was pared by 7 bases and J by 6 bases, with 19 bases between. The CDR3: CASVGGVVAPEAFF. CDR3 bases: TGCGCCAGCGTCGGAGGTGTAGTGGCGCCTGAAGCTTTCTTT.

The chain couples TRBV28 to TRBJ2-7, with 9 bases aligning to TRBD1. The CDR3 totals 12 residues. Germline V gene lookup returns CDR1 MDHEN and CDR2 SYDVKM. The CDR3 sequence: CVTGTGRNEQYF. For the CDR3, the DNA is TGTGTCACCGGGACAGGGCGAAACGAGCAGTACTTC.

The chain is built from TRBV19 and TRBJ1-2; D is possibly TRBD1 (5 bases). Trimming removed 9 bases at V and 4 bases at J, with 21 bases between. Germline CDR1 reads LNHDA; CDR2 reads SQIVND (reference sequence). The CDR3 contains 15 residues. CDR3 nucleotides: TGTGCCAGCCACAAGGGGCAGGGTTTGGGCTATGGCTACACCTTC. Translating it yields CASHKGQGLGYGYTF.

The chain is built from TRBV2 and TRBJ2-2; D unresolved. Germline V gene data show CDR1 as SNHLY and CDR2 as FYNNEI. The CDR3 covers 13 residues. V was trimmed by 2 bases and J by 1 base, leaving 2 bases between them. CDR3 loop: CASSEWNTGELFF. The CDR3 DNA sequence: TGTGCCAGCAGTGAATGGAACACCGGGGAGCTGTTTTTT. Looking up the rest from reference TRBV2 and TRBJ2-2 gives the full variable domain: EPEVTQTPSHQVTQMGQEVILRCVPISNHLYFYWYRQILGQKVEFLVSFYNNEISEKSEIFDDQFSVERPDGSNFTLKIRSTKLEDSAMYFCASSEWNTGELFFGEGSRLTVL.

The V and J genes are TRBV9 and TRBJ1-1; unclear D gene. Germline values: CDR1 SGDLS, CDR2 YYNGEE. Trimming pared 7 bases from V and 0 bases from J, leaving 13 bases between. CDR3 length: 14 amino acids. The CDR3 nucleotides read TGTGCCAGCGGGTCCGGGCAACTGAACACTGAAGCTTTCTTT. Translating it yields CASGSGQLNTEAFF.

J is TRBJ1-5 and V is TRBV5-1, with 9 positions matching TRBD1. The J segment lost 7 bases and the V segment lost 3 bases, leaving 5 bases of the junction unmatched. This CDR3 is 14 amino acids long. Per the germline V gene, CDR1 is SGHRS and CDR2 is YFSETQ. The CDR3 spells CASSSTGGQQPQHF. In DNA, the CDR3 is TGCGCCAGCAGCTCTACAGGGGGCCAACAGCCCCAGCATTTT. The full variable domain, in which reference TRBV5-1 and TRBJ1-5 provide the parts outside the CDR3, is KAGVTQTPRYLIKTRGQQVTLSCSPISGHRSVSWYQQTPGQGLQFLFEYFSETQRNKGNFPGRFSGRQFSNSRSEMNVSTLELGDSALYLCASSSTGGQQPQHFGDGTRLSIL.

V and J are TRBV5-4 and TRBJ2-3; 10 bases match TRBD2. The CDR3 length is 17 residues. The germline V gene has CDR1 SGHNT and CDR2 YYREEE (reference sequence). V gave up 4 bases and J gave up 5 bases; unmatched junction bases: 13. CDR3 amino acids: CASSPGGLAGVGDTQYF. The CDR3 DNA reads as TGTGCCAGCAGCCCCGGCGGGCTAGCGGGAGTGGGAGATACGCAGTATTTT.

This chain uses TRBV7-2 with TRBJ2-2; unclear D gene. The CDR3 runs to 16 residues. In germline, CDR1 is SGHTA, CDR2 FQGNSA. V gave up 1 base and J gave up 6 bases, with 15 bases separating them. Written as DNA, the CDR3 is TGTGCCAGCAGCTTAGTCCCCAGGTCCTTTGCCGGGGAGCTGTTTTTT. Its protein is CASSLVPRSFAGELFF.

The rearrangement links TRBV5-1 to TRBJ1-1, with a tentative D call TRBD1 (5 bases). Per germline, CDR1 SGHRS and CDR2 YFSETQ. Deletions cut 2 bases from V and 4 bases from J, with 15 bases between. CDR3 length: 15 amino acids. In nucleotides, the CDR3 is TGCGCCAGCAGCTTAATAACTGGGGGTGGCACTGAAGCTTTCTTT. It specifies CASSLITGGGTEAFF.

This clone was observed a few times. Other nucleotide sequences in the sample specify the same CDR3. CDR3 protein: CASRATGVTEAFF. The CDR3, as DNA: TGTGCCAGCAGAGCGACAGGGGTCACTGAAGCTTTCTTT. This chain uses TRBV2 with TRBJ1-1, with TRBD1 matching 8 bases. J was trimmed by 4 bases and V by 6 bases; bases with no gene match: 4. The CDR3 is 13 residues long. The V gene's germline CDR1 is SNHLY and CDR2 FYNNEI. The full variable domain, its missing parts supplied by reference TRBV2 and TRBJ1-1, is EPEVTQTPSHQVTQMGQEVILRCVPISNHLYFYWYRQILGQKVEFLVSFYNNEISEKSEIFDDQFSVERPDGSNFTLKIRSTKLEDSAMYFCASRATGVTEAFFGQGTRLTVV.

The CDR3 DNA follows: TGCGCCAGCAGCAACTCAACGGGGGGGAATGAGCAGTTCTTC. It yields the protein CASSNSTGGNEQFF. V gene TRBV5-1 combines with J gene TRBJ2-1, with 8 bases that match TRBD2. There are 14 residues in the CDR3. Germline V CDR1 and CDR2: SGHRS, YFSETQ. V gave up 4 bases and J gave up 7 bases; unmatched junction bases: 7.